This T cell receptor (beta chain) comes out of a study of blood T cells in healthy people across ages. PCR was performed a second time for roughly 6 to 12 cycles using a sample-barcoded 5' primer and a J-beta primer mix. TCRdb reprocessed the 5' RACE reads via MiXCR and lists one record per CDR3 protein. The sample has roughly 1 million distinct CDR3 sequences, 25% seen once. V lost 5 bases to trimming and J lost 8 bases; unmatched junction nucleotides: 4. CDR1 and CDR2 (germline): DFQATT, SNEGSKA (reference sequence). CDR3 size: 11 residues. The same sample was also studied in work on T cells of mothers and their children.

The sequenced sample consisted of blood. This receptor was taken from a girl aged 2-10 years in good health. The gene calls are TRBV20-1 and TRBJ1-2, with 8 positions matching TRBD1. The CDR3 spells CSARTGYGYTF. In DNA form, the CDR3 reads TGCAGTGCTCGGACAGGGTACGGCTACACCTTC.